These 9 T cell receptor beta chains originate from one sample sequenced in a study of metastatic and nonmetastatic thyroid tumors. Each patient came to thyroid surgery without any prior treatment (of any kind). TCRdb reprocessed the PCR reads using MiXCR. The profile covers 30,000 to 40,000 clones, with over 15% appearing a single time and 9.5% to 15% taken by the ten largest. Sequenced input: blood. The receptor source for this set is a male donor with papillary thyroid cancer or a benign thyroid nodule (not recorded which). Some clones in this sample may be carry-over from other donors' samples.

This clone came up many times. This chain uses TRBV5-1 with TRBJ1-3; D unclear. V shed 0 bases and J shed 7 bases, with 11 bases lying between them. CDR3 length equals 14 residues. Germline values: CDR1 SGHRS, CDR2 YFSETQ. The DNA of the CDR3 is TGCGCCAGCAGCTTGGAAAGCTACGGTAACACCATATATTTT. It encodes CASSLESYGNTIYF.

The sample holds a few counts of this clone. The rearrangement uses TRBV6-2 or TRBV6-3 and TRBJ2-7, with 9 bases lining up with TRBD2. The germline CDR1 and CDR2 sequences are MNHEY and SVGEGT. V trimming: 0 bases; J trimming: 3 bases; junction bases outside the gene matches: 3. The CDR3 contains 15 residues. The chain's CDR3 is CASSYSSGSHYEQYF. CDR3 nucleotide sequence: TGTGCCAGCAGTTACTCTAGCGGGAGTCACTACGAGCAGTACTTC.

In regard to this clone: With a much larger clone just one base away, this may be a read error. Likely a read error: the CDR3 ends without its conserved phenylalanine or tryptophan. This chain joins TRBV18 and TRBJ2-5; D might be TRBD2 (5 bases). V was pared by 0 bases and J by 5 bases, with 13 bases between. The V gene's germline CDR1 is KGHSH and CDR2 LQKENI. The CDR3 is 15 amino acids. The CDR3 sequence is CASSPPGNRGETQYL. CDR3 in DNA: TGTGCCAGCTCACCACCGGGCAACCGAGGGGAGACCCAGTACCTC.

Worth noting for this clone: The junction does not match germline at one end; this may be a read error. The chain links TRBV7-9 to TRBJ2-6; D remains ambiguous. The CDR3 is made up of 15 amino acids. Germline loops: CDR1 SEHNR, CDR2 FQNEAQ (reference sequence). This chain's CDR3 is CAGSLSVSGANVLTF. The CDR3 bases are TGTGCCGGCAGCTTAAGTGTCTCTGGGGCCAACGTCCTGACTTTC. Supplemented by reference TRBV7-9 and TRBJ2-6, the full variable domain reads DTGVSQNPRHKITKRGQNVTFRCDPISEHNRLYWYRQTLGQGPEFLTYFQNEAQLEKSRLLSDRFSAERPKGSFSTLEIQRTEQGDSAMYLCAGSLSVSGANVLTFGAGSRLTVL.

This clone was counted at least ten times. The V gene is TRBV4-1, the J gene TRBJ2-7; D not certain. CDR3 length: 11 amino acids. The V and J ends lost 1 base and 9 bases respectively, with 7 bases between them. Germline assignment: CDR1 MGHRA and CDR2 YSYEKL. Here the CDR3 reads CASSQGQGQYF. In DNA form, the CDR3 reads TGCGCCAGCAGCCAAGGACAAGGGCAGTACTTC.

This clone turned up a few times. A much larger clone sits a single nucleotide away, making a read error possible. The CDR3 DNA follows: TGTGCCAGCAGTCCGACGACTAGCGGGGGGGGCACAGATACGCAGTATTTT. Its translation is CASSPTTSGGGTDTQYF. The gene calls are TRBV6-4 and TRBJ2-3; the match to TRBD2 covers 14 bases. Germline V gene data show CDR1 as MRHNA and CDR2 as SNTAGT. V lost 5 bases and J lost 1; bases outside the gene matches: 5. This CDR3 spans 17 amino acids.

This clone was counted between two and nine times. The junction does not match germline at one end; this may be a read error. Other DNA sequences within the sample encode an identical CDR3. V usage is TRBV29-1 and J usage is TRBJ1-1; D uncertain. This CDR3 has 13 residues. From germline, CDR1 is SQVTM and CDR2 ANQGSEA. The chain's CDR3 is CSVERPLNTEAFF. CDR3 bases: TGCAGCGTTGAACGGCCCCTCAACACTGAAGCTTTTTTT.

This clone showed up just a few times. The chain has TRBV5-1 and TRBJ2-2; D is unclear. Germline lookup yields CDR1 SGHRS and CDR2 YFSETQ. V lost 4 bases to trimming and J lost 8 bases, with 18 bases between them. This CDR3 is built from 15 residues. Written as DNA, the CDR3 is TGCGCCAGCAGCCCCGTGACTCCCCTTATGGGGGAGCTGTTTTTT. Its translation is CASSPVTPLMGELFF.

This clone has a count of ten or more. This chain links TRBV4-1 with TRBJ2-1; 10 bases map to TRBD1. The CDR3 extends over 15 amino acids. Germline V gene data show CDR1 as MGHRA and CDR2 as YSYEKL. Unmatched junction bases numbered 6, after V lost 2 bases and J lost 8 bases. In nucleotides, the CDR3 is TGCGCCAGCAGCCAATCCGGGACAGGGGTCGATGAGCAGTTCTTC. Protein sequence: CASSQSGTGVDEQFF.